This T cell receptor beta chain was sequenced for a study of cytomegalovirus exposure and HLA in healthy donors. The PCR contained 60 Vbeta and 13 Jbeta primers. Some clones are missing from TCRdb's copy, which holds only in-frame ones; the method was immunoSEQ multiplex PCR. The table includes about 150,000 clones, more than 65% detected once. Study results and caveats: In a later analysis, specific HLA alleles were associated with over 15,000 TCR beta sequences at a 0.05 false discovery rate. Highest at DRB1 and lowest at HLA-C, TCR association rates differed among HLA loci in a later analysis. Common viral pathogens (according to a later analysis) appeared linked to several of the most significant clusters.

With V trimmed by 5 bases and J by 0 bases, 7 bases remained unmatched. Germline values: CDR1 SGHNT, CDR2 YENEEA. This CDR3 has 16 residues. In its sample, this clone was seen once. Its antigen is unidentified. The chain has TRBV11-3 and TRBJ2-3; 8 bases agree with TRBD1. The source is a man aged 45-65 years in good health and CMV-seropositive. The sequencing input was PBMCs. In nucleotides, the CDR3 is TGTGCCAGCAGCGCCCGGACAGGGACTAGCACAGATACGCAGTATTTT. Translation: CASSARTGTSTDTQYF.